The 15 T cell receptor beta chains below were found in one sample sequenced in a study of shared clonotypes between healthy human individuals. Profiling relied on immunoSEQ multiplex PCR, and the TCRdb table lists in-frame clones only, not all of them. The sample yields around 500,000 clones, almost 80% seen once. Sequencing input: PBMCs. The receptors derive from a woman aged 40 to 50 in good health. Some clones in this sample may be carry-over from other donors' samples.

The rearrangement links TRBV2 to TRBJ1-1, with D possibly TRBD1 on 5 matching bases. The length of the CDR3 is 11 residues. The germline V and J ends were trimmed by 6 bases and 8 bases, with 10 bases remaining between them. Germline loops: CDR1 SNHLY, CDR2 FYNNEI. The CDR3 DNA reads as TGTGCCAGCAGATCCGGGACGGAAGCTTTCTTT. It yields the protein CASRSGTEAFF.

V and J are TRBV10-3 and TRBJ2-1; D not resolved. The CDR3 covers 13 residues. Trimming took off 8 bases at V and 8 bases at J, with 16 bases between the two ends. CDR1 is ENHRY and CDR2 is SYGVKD in the germline V gene. CDR3 loop: CAIGPISADEQFF. CDR3 DNA sequence: TGTGCCATCGGACCCATATCTGCAGATGAGCAGTTCTTC.

The chain links TRBV28 to TRBJ2-7; 9 bases fit TRBD2. The germline V gene encodes CDR1 MDHEN and CDR2 SYDVKM. The CDR3 runs 15 residues. Trimming took 6 bases from V and 3 from J; bases not matched to a gene: 9. This chain's CDR3 is CASRLGTSGFYEQYF. The CDR3, as DNA: TGTGCCAGCAGGCTCGGTACTAGCGGGTTCTACGAGCAGTACTTC.

This clone occurred many times. The J gene is TRBJ2-7, the V gene TRBV7-9; D is ambiguous. Deletions cut 3 bases from V and 2 bases from J, with 8 bases between. The CDR3 has 13 residues. Germline CDR1 reads SEHNR; CDR2 reads FQNEAQ (reference sequence). The CDR3 bases are TGTGCCAGCAGCTTGGGCGACCCCTACGAGCAGTACTTC. Translation gives CASSLGDPYEQYF.

The V and J genes are TRBV2 and TRBJ2-2; D is undetermined. The CDR3 has 14 amino acids. Germline assignment: CDR1 SNHLY and CDR2 FYNNEI. V lost 5 bases and J lost 7, with 14 bases in between. In nucleotides, the CDR3 is TGTGCCAGCAGTAGCTGGGATAAGGACGGGGAGCTGTTTTTT. Its translation is CASSSWDKDGELFF.

The J gene is TRBJ2-3, the V gene TRBV7-9; tentatively, D is TRBD2 (6 bases). Germline CDR1 and CDR2: SEHNR and FQNEAQ (reference sequence). CDR3 size: 18 residues. Trimming took off 0 bases at V and 5 bases at J, with 21 bases between the two ends. The CDR3 coding sequence is TGTGCCAGCAGCTTAGCCTTCGGCCGCGGGCGGGAAATAGATACGCAGTATTTT. Protein sequence: CASSLAFGRGREIDTQYF.

The chain couples TRBV28 to TRBJ2-1, with 10 bases aligning to TRBD2. Germline CDR1 and CDR2: MDHEN and SYDVKM. CDR3 size: 20 residues. The J segment lost 6 bases and the V segment lost 6 bases, leaving 23 bases of the junction unmatched. The CDR3 sequence: CASSHPEGGQREGISNEQFF. As DNA, the CDR3 is TGTGCCAGCAGCCATCCGGAGGGGGGGCAGCGGGAGGGTATTAGCAATGAGCAGTTCTTC.

In its sample, this clone was seen once. The CDR3 DNA sequence: TGTGCCAGCAGCTTGAGAACTATGACAGATACGCAGTATTTT. The encoded protein is CASSLRTMTDTQYF. The genes are TRBV5-4 and TRBJ2-3; no reliable D call. Germline V gene lookup returns CDR1 SGHNT and CDR2 YYREEE (reference sequence). There are 14 residues in the CDR3. V lost 1 base and J 3 bases, leaving 9 bases between the germline ends.

This clone was detected only once. The rearrangement uses TRBV28 and TRBJ1-5; no clear D. V was pared by 3 bases and J by 9 bases, with 9 bases between. Germline loops: CDR1 MDHEN, CDR2 SYDVKM. CDR3 length: 12 residues. The CDR3, as DNA: TGTGCCAGCAGTTTCGGGCGGGGGCCCCAGCATTTT. Its translation is CASSFGRGPQHF. Supplemented by reference TRBV28 and TRBJ1-5, the full variable domain reads DVKVTQSSRYLVKRTGEKVFLECVQDMDHENMFWYRQDPGLGLRLIYFSYDVKMKEKGDIPEGYSVSREKKERFSLILESASTNQTSMYLCASSFGRGPQHFGDGTRLSIL.

This clone was detected ten times or more. This sequence joins TRBV7-2 and TRBJ2-7; TRBD2 agrees at 10 bases. CDR1 and CDR2 (germline): SGHTA, FQGNSA. The CDR3 loop spans 14 amino acids. After removal of 6 bases from V and 3 bases from J, the junction contained 5 bases not matched to a gene. The CDR3 reads CASSKGLADYEQYF. In DNA, the CDR3 is TGTGCCAGCAGTAAAGGACTAGCGGACTACGAGCAGTACTTC.

The genes are TRBV27 and TRBJ1-5; 8 positions agree with TRBD1. Losses at the gene ends were 5 bases for V and 0 bases for J; bases not matched to a gene: 15. This CDR3 has 19 amino acids. CDR1 and CDR2 from the germline V gene are MNHEY and SMNVEV (reference sequence). CDR3 bases: TGTGCCAGCAGTGACCGACAGGGGACAACACTACTTAGCAATCAGCCCCAGCATTTT. It codes for CASSDRQGTTLLSNQPQHF.

This rearrangement joins TRBV30 to TRBJ2-2, with 11 positions matching TRBD1. V lost 1 base and J lost 5; bases outside the gene matches: 6. CDR3 length: 16 residues. CDR1 and CDR2 from the germline V gene are GTSNPN and SVGIG (reference sequence). This chain's CDR3 is CAWSARDRGYTGELFF. As DNA, the CDR3 is TGTGCCTGGAGTGCGCGGGACAGGGGGTATACCGGGGAGCTGTTTTTT.

This chain connects TRBV7-3 to TRBJ2-3; weak D call: TRBD1 (5 bases). The CDR3 is made up of 16 amino acids. Trimming shortened V by 3 bases and J by 4 bases, and 17 bases separated the two germline ends. Looked up from germline, CDR1 is SGHTA and CDR2 is FQGTGA. The chain's CDR3 is CASSLQGRIGADTQYF. The CDR3 DNA is TGTGCCAGCAGCTTGCAGGGTAGGATTGGGGCAGATACGCAGTATTTT.

The chain links TRBV28 to TRBJ1-2; unclear D gene. The CDR3 has 16 residues. Germline V CDR1 and CDR2: MDHEN, SYDVKM. Trimming left V 2 bases short and J 4 bases short, with 17 bases between. The chain's CDR3 is CASSLGVQVPLYGYTF. The DNA for the CDR3 is TGTGCCAGCAGTTTAGGAGTCCAGGTTCCCCTCTATGGCTACACCTTC.

The rearrangement uses TRBV29-1 and TRBJ2-1; the D is unclear. Trimming left V 8 bases short and J 12 bases short, with 17 bases between. Germline V gene sequence: CDR1 SQVTM, CDR2 ANQGSEA. The CDR3 consists of 11 residues. CDR3 coding DNA: TGCAGCCACCGGGTCCCAACAAGGCAGTTCTTC. It codes for CSHRVPTRQFF.